This T cell receptor beta chain came from a study of blood T cell repertoires in COVID-19. Background on the study: From the United States, Italy and Spain came samples of acute and convalescent COVID-19.

CDR3 length equals 12 residues. V gave up 6 bases and J gave up 7 bases; unmatched junction bases: 1. Germline CDR1 and CDR2: SNHLY and FYNNEI. The repertoire was sequenced with immunoSEQ multiplex PCR; TCRdb's copy has only in-frame clones and lacks some. The table has under 200,000 clones, about three quarters seen once. V is TRBV2 and J is TRBJ1-2; 11 bases match TRBD1. The sequenced sample was peripheral blood. This receptor was obtained from a man aged 55 to 70 with acute or convalescent COVID-19. The CDR3 nucleotides read TGTGCCAGCAGGGGACAGGGGGGTGGCTACACCTTC. Its translation is CASRGQGGGYTF.